This T cell receptor beta chain was retrieved from a study of blood T cell repertoires in COVID-19. As for the study in general: COVID-19 samples collected from the United States, Italy and Spain covered acute and convalescent phases. PBMCs, B-cell-depleted T cells, or T cells provided the cDNA or gDNA that made up the material.

The CDR3 has 15 residues. V lost 1 base to trimming and J lost 2 bases; unmatched junction nucleotides: 5. Germline CDR1 is LNHNV and CDR2 is YYDKDF (reference sequence). As originally analysed: Estimates of nucleated cell counts were drawn from the amplification of reference gene primers. Some clones are missing from TCRdb's copy, which holds only in-frame ones; the method was immunoSEQ multiplex PCR. The DNA was the basis for D and trimming; V, J and clone size are from that table. The repertoire includes 190,000 or so clones, more than 75% of them detected once, and 2.5% to 3.5% sits in the top ten.

The clonotype originates from a middle-aged man with active or convalescent COVID-19. The V call is TRBV15, the J call TRBJ2-7; 7 bases match TRBD1. Sequenced sample: peripheral blood. The CDR3 loop is CATSRGRDRAYEQYF. In nucleotides, the CDR3 is TGTGCCACCAGCAGAGGTAGGGACAGAGCCTACGAGCAGTACTTC.